The 3 T cell receptor beta chains listed next were all sequenced from one sample in a study of cytomegalovirus exposure and HLA in healthy donors. PCR primers comprised 60 Vbeta and 13 Jbeta primers. TCRdb's copy holds only in-frame clones and misses some; the assay was immunoSEQ multiplex PCR. This sample has fewer than 150,000 clones, with 76% found just once. The specimen was PBMCs. These receptors were obtained from a man between 18 and 35 years old in good health and CMV-seronegative.

CDR3 in amino acids: CASSPSPRYSNQPQHF. In DNA form, the CDR3 reads TGCGCCAGCAGCCCTTCCCCCCGGTATAGCAATCAGCCCCAGCATTTT. J is TRBJ1-5 and V is TRBV4-1; D not certain. CDR1 is MGHRA, CDR2 YSYEKL, per germline. The V end lost 4 bases, the J end lost 0 bases, and 13 bases lay between the germline ends. CDR3 length equals 16 residues.

The chain has TRBV5-1 and TRBJ2-3; the match to TRBD1 covers 7 bases. Germline assignment: CDR1 SGHRS and CDR2 YFSETQ. The CDR3 covers 14 residues. The trim removed 4 bases at V and 3 bases at J, leaving 5 bases unmatched. The CDR3 coding sequence is TGCGCCAGCAGCCTAGGACAGGCTACAGATACGCAGTATTTT. The encoded protein is CASSLGQATDTQYF.

A few counts support this clone. The same CDR3 arises from other DNA sequences in this sample as well. The CDR3 bases are TGCGCCAGCAGCCAAGATAGGGGACTAGCGGGAGTTGATACGCAGTATTTT. Translated, it gives CASSQDRGLAGVDTQYF. V usage is TRBV4-1 and J usage is TRBJ2-3; 14 bases agree with TRBD2. V dropped 0 bases and J dropped 6; count of bases not matched to a gene: 5. The CDR3 runs 17 residues. Germline-derived CDR1 and CDR2 are MGHRA and YSYEKL.